This record concerns one TCR beta chain sequence. What it binds is not known. The sample is drawn from a study of OX40 agonist ivuxolimab in advanced cancers. Study background: Dose-escalation patients were diagnosed with hepatocellular carcinoma, melanoma, renal cell cancer or head and neck cancer. Partial responses occurred in Three dose-escalation patients, one with hepatocellular carcinoma and two with cutaneous melanoma. Study-level findings and limits: Blood T cells, both CD4+ and CD8+, expanded clonally by week 6 at 0.1 to 3.0 mg/kg.

J lost 5 bases, V lost 4 bases, and 9 bases had no gene match. The CDR3 extends over 15 amino acids. Germline loops: CDR1 LGHNA, CDR2 YNFKEQ. Measured with immunoSEQ multiplex PCR; TCRdb has only the in-frame clones, and not every one. The table records about 150,000 clones, 85% to 95% of them present only once. The sample in question was CD4+ or CD8+ T cells sorted from blood, obtained in a trial of the OX40 agonist ivuxolimab. The TCR originated in an adult with an advanced solid tumor such as melanoma, head and neck, liver or kidney cancer. The chain combines TRBV4-2 with TRBJ2-3; TRBD2 aligns across 7 bases. The CDR3 sequence: CASSRRTSFKDTQYF. The CDR3 DNA sequence: TGTGCCAGCAGCCGTCGGACTAGTTTTAAAGATACGCAGTATTTT.